Below, 18 T cell receptor beta chains from the same sample are listed, as sequenced in a study of T and B cells in COVID-19 patients. Multiplex PCR with BIOMED2 TRB-A/B primer pools amplified TRB rearrangements. MiXCR, applied by TCRdb to the multiplex PCR reads, yields one record per CDR3 protein. Here the sample spans tens of thousands of distinct CDR3 sequences, about 31% being singletons. TRB was amplified from about 260-540 ng of blood genomic DNA. The sequenced sample was blood. Receptors originate from a human donor who had recovered from COVID-19.

The chain combines TRBV13 with TRBJ1-6, with a possible D match to TRBD1 (5 bases). CDR3 length: 20 amino acids. V lost 1 base, J lost 5 bases, and 24 bases lay in between. Germline V gene data show CDR1 as PRHDT and CDR2 as FYEKMQ (reference sequence). CDR3 coding DNA: TGTGCCAGCAGCTTAGTCTGGCGGGACGGAGGAGACGTTGATAATTCACCCCTCCACTTT. This encodes CASSLVWRDGGDVDNSPLHF. The complete variable domain, with remaining parts taken from reference TRBV13 and TRBJ1-6, reads AAGVIQSPRHLIKEKRETATLKCYPIPRHDTVYWYQQGPGQDPQFLISFYEKMQSDKGSIPDRFSAQQFSDYHSELNMSSLELGDSALYFCASSLVWRDGGDVDNSPLHFGNGTRLTVT.

This clonotype was counted only a few times. The chain has TRBV19 and TRBJ1-1; D is unresolved. V was clipped by 4 bases and J by 7 bases, with 16 bases between them. CDR3 length: 14 amino acids. Germline CDR1 is LNHDA and CDR2 is SQIVND (reference sequence). DNA of the CDR3: TGTGCCAGTAGTAAGTCGTCACAGAATCTTGAAGCTTTCTTT. Protein: CASSKSSQNLEAFF. Full variable domain (remainder filled in from reference TRBV19 and TRBJ1-1): DGGITQSPKYLFRKEGQNVTLSCEQNLNHDAMYWYRQDPGQGLRLIYYSQIVNDFQKGDIAEGYSVSREKKESFPLTVTSAQKNPTAFYLCASSKSSQNLEAFFGQGTRLTVV.

The chain is built from TRBV5-5 and TRBJ1-2, with 7 nucleotides matching TRBD1. The ends lost 4 bases at V and 6 bases at J; junction bases unmatched: 9. Germline lookup yields CDR1 SGHKS and CDR2 YYEKEE (reference sequence). The CDR3 length is 14 residues. The CDR3 is CASSHGQERDGYTF. The CDR3 DNA is TGTGCCAGCAGCCATGGACAGGAACGGGATGGCTACACCTTC.

Comment on this clonotype: One end of the junction fails to match germline, which may point to a read error. The chain carries TRBV4-3 and TRBJ1-1; D is undetermined. Germline lookup yields CDR1 LGHNA and CDR2 YSLEER. The CDR3 length is 14 residues. The CDR3 sequence is CASSREAAAHEAFF. In DNA form, the CDR3 reads TGTGCCAGCAGCCGAGAAGCGGCAGCGCATGAAGCTTTCTTT.

In regard to this clonotype: At one end, the junction sequence differs from germline, possibly due to a read error. The chain recombines TRBV5-4 with TRBJ1-2, with D hard to call. Germline assignment: CDR1 SGHNT and CDR2 YYREEE (reference sequence). The CDR3 length is 13 residues. CDR3 in DNA: TGTGCCAGAAGCTTTGAACGGAACTATGGCTACACCTTC. Encoded protein: CARSFERNYGYTF.

The rearrangement joins TRBV30 to TRBJ2-1, with 8 bases aligning to TRBD2. This CDR3 has 14 residues. Germline V gene sequence: CDR1 GTSNPN, CDR2 SVGIG (reference sequence). J gave up 7 bases and V 2 bases, and 7 bases lay outside the gene matches. DNA for the CDR3: TGTGCCTGGAGTAGAAGCGGGAGTATGAATGAGCAGTTCTTC. Amino acids: CAWSRSGSMNEQFF.

The chain carries TRBV6-1 and TRBJ1-2; D possibly corresponds to TRBD1 (5 bases). Germline CDR1 reads MNHNS; CDR2 reads SASEGT. CDR3 length: 16 residues. Deletions cut 7 bases from V and 6 bases from J, with 24 bases between. DNA for the CDR3: TGTGCCAGCAAGTACCCACCCCCCAGGGTGTATGATGGCTACACCTTC. It translates to CASKYPPPRVYDGYTF.

The chain is built from TRBV4-2 and TRBJ2-2; D is undetermined. Per the germline V gene, CDR1 is LGHNA and CDR2 is YNFKEQ. The CDR3 has 14 amino acids. The V end was cut by 0 bases, the J end by 6 bases, with 8 bases between. DNA of the CDR3: TGTGCCAGCAGCCAAGAAGAAGTCCCCGGGGAGCTGTTTTTT. Its translation: CASSQEEVPGELFF.

The gene calls are TRBV6-2 or TRBV6-3 and TRBJ1-5, with a possible D match to TRBD1 (6 bases). The CDR3 spans 14 residues. The V gene's germline CDR1 is MNHEY and CDR2 SVGEGT. V lost 6 bases and J lost 3, with 12 bases in between. The CDR3 coding sequence is TGTGCCAGCAGCCCCGGACAGTACAATCAGCCCCAGCATTTT. Translated: CASSPGQYNQPQHF.

The chain combines TRBV12-3 or TRBV12-4 with TRBJ2-7; D gene ambiguous. CDR3 length equals 11 residues. Trimming stripped 4 bases from V and 2 bases from J, with 3 bases between. The CDR3 DNA reads as TGTGCCAGCAGTTCTGCCTACGAGCAGTACTTC. As protein: CASSSAYEQYF.

This clonotype was seen just once. V and J are TRBV7-2 and TRBJ2-3, with D hard to call. CDR1 and CDR2 from the germline V gene are SGHTA and FQGNSA. Trimming took 5 bases from V and 3 from J, leaving 12 bases between them. The length of the CDR3 is 14 residues. The CDR3: CASSPEHGTDTQYF. CDR3 in DNA: TGTGCCAGCAGCCCAGAGCACGGGACAGATACGCAGTATTTT.

Remarks on this clonotype: At one end, the junction sequence differs from germline, possibly due to a read error. The rearrangement joins TRBV5-4 to TRBJ2-5, with no clear D. The CDR3 covers 14 residues. Germline CDR1 SGHNT, CDR2 YYREEE (reference sequence). In DNA form, the CDR3 reads TGCGCCAGCAGCTTAGACCTGAGACTGGAGACCCAGTACTTC. It yields the protein CASSLDLRLETQYF.

This clonotype appeared a few times. The chain recombines TRBV7-2 with TRBJ1-2; weak D call: TRBD1 (5 bases). Germline V CDR1 and CDR2: SGHTA, FQGNSA. This CDR3 contains 15 residues. V lost 5 bases to trimming and J lost 8 bases, with 21 bases between them. The CDR3 nucleotides read TGTGCCAGCAGCCCCCTAATAACGGGCGGGGGAGGCTACACCTTC. Protein sequence: CASSPLITGGGGYTF.

In this sample, this clonotype turned up a few times. This chain uses TRBV6-5 with TRBJ1-2; 8 nucleotides agree with TRBD1. The CDR3 sequence is 15 residues long. CDR1 and CDR2 (germline): MNHEY, SVGAGI. Unmatched junction bases numbered 6, after V lost 6 bases and J lost 0 bases. In DNA, the CDR3 is TGTGCCAGCAGCCTAGGGACAGGCGCTAACTATGGCTACACCTTC. It translates to CASSLGTGANYGYTF.

This rearrangement joins TRBV5-6 to TRBJ1-1; 7 nucleotides line up with TRBD1. The CDR3 spans 14 residues. V shed 4 bases, J shed 11 bases, and the junction held 14 bases outside the gene matches. Germline V gives CDR1 SGHDT, CDR2 YYEEEE. The CDR3 region is CASSKGATLEMAFF. In DNA, the CDR3 is TGTGCCAGCAGCAAGGGGGCGACCCTTGAAATGGCTTTCTTT.

The chain uses TRBV20-1 and TRBJ2-5; TRBD1 might be the D (5 bases). Germline V gene data show CDR1 as DFQATT and CDR2 as SNEGSKA (reference sequence). The CDR3 is 16 residues long. The ends were cut back, 0 bases at V and 8 bases at J, with 22 bases in the middle. CDR3 loop: CSARDGAVGVLVTQYF. The CDR3 DNA follows: TGCAGTGCTAGAGATGGGGCGGTAGGGGTTCTTGTCACCCAGTACTTC.

This clonotype has at least ten counts. This chain connects TRBV18 to TRBJ2-1; 7 bases fit TRBD1. V shed 4 bases, J shed 2 bases, and the junction held 11 bases outside the gene matches. Germline V lookup: CDR1 KGHSH, CDR2 LQKENI. The CDR3 consists of 17 residues. CDR3 amino acids: CASSRRAGTDTYNEQFF. The CDR3 DNA follows: TGTGCCAGCTCACGACGGGCCGGGACAGACACCTACAATGAGCAGTTCTTC.

This clonotype occurred a few times. The chain carries TRBV20-1 and TRBJ1-1, with unresolved D. This CDR3 has 12 residues. V was clipped by 8 bases and J by 8 bases, with 18 bases between them. The germline V gene has CDR1 DFQATT and CDR2 SNEGSKA (reference sequence). The CDR3 spells CSIAALKSEAFF. The CDR3 DNA reads TGCAGTATCGCAGCGCTGAAATCCGAAGCTTTCTTT.